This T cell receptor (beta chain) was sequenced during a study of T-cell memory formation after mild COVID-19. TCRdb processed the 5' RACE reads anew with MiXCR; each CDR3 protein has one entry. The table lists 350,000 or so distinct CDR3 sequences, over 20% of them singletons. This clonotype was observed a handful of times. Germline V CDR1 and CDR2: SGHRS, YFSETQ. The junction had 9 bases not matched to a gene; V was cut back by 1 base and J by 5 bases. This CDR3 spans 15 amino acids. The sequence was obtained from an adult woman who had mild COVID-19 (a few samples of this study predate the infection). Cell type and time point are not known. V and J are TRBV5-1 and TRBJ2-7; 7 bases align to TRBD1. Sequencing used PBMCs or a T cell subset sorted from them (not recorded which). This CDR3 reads CASSLLTGSTDEQYF. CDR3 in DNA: TGCGCCAGCAGCTTGTTGACAGGGTCAACGGACGAGCAGTACTTC.